The rows below give T cell receptor beta chains drawn from one sample of a study of cytomegalovirus exposure and HLA in healthy donors. Measured with immunoSEQ multiplex PCR; TCRdb has only the in-frame clones, and not every one. The table shows roughly 200,000 clones, with about 9.4% occurring only once. Sequenced sample: PBMCs. The receptors were sampled from a woman aged 25 to 39 in good health and CMV-seropositive. Both conserved end residues are part of each CDR3. Fields, in order: D gene, V gene, clone size, J gene, CDR3 DNA, CDR3 protein. A D gene is named only where the DNA matches it firmly. Size is stated for part of the rows, as once, few or many counts, or as a class when the clone is expanded.

D: NA
V: TRBV2
size: NA
J: TRBJ2-7
DNA: TGTGCCAGCACGGACAGTCCTACCTACGAGCAGTACTTC
CDR3: CASTDSPTYEQYF

D: NA
V: TRBV30
size: few
J: TRBJ1-2
DNA: TGTGCCTGGACGGATGGCTACACCTTC
CDR3: CAWTDGYTF

D: NA
V: TRBV6-5
size: NA
J: TRBJ2-5
DNA: TGTGCCAGCAGTGGAACGGGGGAGACCCAGTACTTC
CDR3: CASSGTGETQYF

D: TRBD1
V: TRBV4-1
size: NA
J: TRBJ2-5
DNA: TGCGCCAGCAGTAGGACAGGGATTCTAGAGACCCAGTACTTC
CDR3: CASSRTGILETQYF

D: NA
V: TRBV19
size: few
J: TRBJ1-5
DNA: TGTGCCAGTAGTGAGACAGCCGTTACTAGCAATCAGCCCCAGCATTTT
CDR3: CASSETAVTSNQPQHF

D: NA
V: TRBV7-2
size: few
J: TRBJ1-6
DNA: TGTGCCAGCAGCTTAGAGGCGTTCGGAGATTCACCCCTCCACTTT
CDR3: CASSLEAFGDSPLHF

D: TRBD1
V: TRBV27
size: NA
J: TRBJ1-2
DNA: TGTGCCAGCAGTTTATCCCTGACAGGGGGCGTTGTCTATGGCTACACCTTC
CDR3: CASSLSLTGGVVYGYTF

D: NA
V: TRBV18
size: NA
J: TRBJ2-5
DNA: TGTGCCAGCTCACCACAAAATATCCGGGACTCTCAAGAGACCCAGTACTTC
CDR3: CASSPQNIRDSQETQYF

D: NA
V: TRBV4-2
size: few
J: TRBJ2-7
DNA: TGTGCCAGCAGCCAAGATAAACTATACTACGAGCAGTACTTC
CDR3: CASSQDKLYYEQYF

D: TRBD2
V: TRBV5-1
size: NA
J: TRBJ2-3
DNA: TGCGCCAGCAGCTTGGCCGGGGTACTAGCGGCTAGCACAGATACGCAGTATTTT
CDR3: CASSLAGVLAASTDTQYF

D: NA
V: TRBV30
size: few
J: TRBJ2-7
DNA: TGTGCCTGGAGTGTTAAAGGGAGGTCACCCTACGAGCAGTACTTC
CDR3: CAWSVKGRSPYEQYF

D: TRBD1
V: TRBV2
size: NA
J: TRBJ2-7
DNA: TGTGCCAGCAGACCCGGGACAGGGCAGCCCTACGAGCAGTACTTC
CDR3: CASRPGTGQPYEQYF

D: NA
V: TRBV11-1
size: NA
J: TRBJ1-5
DNA: TGTGCCAGCAGCGCCGGAGGGCCAGGTACGCCCCAGCATTTT
CDR3: CASSAGGPGTPQHF

D: TRBD1
V: TRBV5-1
size: few
J: TRBJ2-7
DNA: TGCGCCAGCAGCCCGGACCCGGGACAGGTACGATACGAGCAGTACTTC
CDR3: CASSPDPGQVRYEQYF

D: TRBD2
V: TRBV5-1
size: few
J: TRBJ2-5
DNA: TGCGCCAGCAGATCGGGGGCCCCTAGCGGGAGGTTCCAAGAGACCCAGTACTTC
CDR3: CASRSGAPSGRFQETQYF

D: TRBD1
V: TRBV6-6
size: NA
J: TRBJ1-1
DNA: TGTGCCAGCAATTTCGGAGGGGGCGAGGCTGAAGCTTTCTTT
CDR3: CASNFGGGEAEAFF

D: TRBD2
V: TRBV27
size: NA
J: TRBJ2-1
DNA: TGTGCCAGCAGTACCGGGACTAGCGTTTACAATGAGCAGTTCTTC
CDR3: CASSTGTSVYNEQFF

D: NA
V: TRBV7-9
size: NA
J: TRBJ1-2
DNA: TGTGCCAGCAGCTTATACAATAACTATGGCTACACCTTC
CDR3: CASSLYNNYGYTF

D: TRBD1
V: TRBV6-5
size: few
J: TRBJ1-4
DNA: TGTGCCAGCACGAGGACAGGGGAAATTAATGAAAAACTGTTTTTT
CDR3: CASTRTGEINEKLFF

D: NA
V: TRBV4-1
size: NA
J: TRBJ2-1
DNA: TGCGCCAGCAGCCGTCACAGGGATCAGGGTGAGCAGTTCTTC
CDR3: CASSRHRDQGEQFF

D: TRBD1
V: TRBV30
size: NA
J: TRBJ1-5
DNA: TGTGCCTGGAGTCGAGAGACAGGGTTAGATCAGCCCCAGCATTTT
CDR3: CAWSRETGLDQPQHF

D: TRBD1
V: TRBV4-1
size: NA
J: TRBJ1-5
DNA: TGCGCCAGCAGCCCTGGGACAGGGGCCAATCAGCCCCAGCATTTT
CDR3: CASSPGTGANQPQHF

D: NA
V: TRBV21-1
size: NA
J: TRBJ1-1
DNA: TGTGCCAGCAGCAAAGGGGGAGGGCAGGGAAGTAGGACTGAAGCTTTCTTT
CDR3: CASSKGGGQGSRTEAFF

D: NA
V: TRBV12-5
size: few
J: TRBJ2-1
DNA: TGTGCTAGTGGTTTGTCTGCGGGAAGGCACTACAATGAGCAGTTCTTC
CDR3: CASGLSAGRHYNEQFF

D: NA
V: TRBV27
size: few
J: TRBJ1-1
DNA: TGTGCCAGCAGTTTAGACAGTTTGAACACTGAAGCTTTCTTT
CDR3: CASSLDSLNTEAFF

D: TRBD1
V: TRBV9
size: few
J: TRBJ1-3
DNA: TGTGCCAGCAGCGGGTACCCGGGACAGGTTCCTGGAAACACCATATATTTT
CDR3: CASSGYPGQVPGNTIYF

D: TRBD2
V: TRBV7-9
size: NA
J: TRBJ2-3
DNA: TGTGCCAGCAGGGACCGGGACTACCCTTTGGCAGATACGCAGTATTTT
CDR3: CASRDRDYPLADTQYF

D: TRBD1
V: TRBV15
size: few
J: TRBJ2-5
DNA: TGTGCCACCAGCAATGACAGGGAACAAGAGACCCAGTACTTC
CDR3: CATSNDREQETQYF

D: NA
V: TRBV7-2
size: NA
J: TRBJ1-1
DNA: TGTGCCAGCAGCTTAGGCAGGGCCAATGAAGCTTTCTTT
CDR3: CASSLGRANEAFF

D: TRBD1
V: TRBV4-1
size: NA
J: TRBJ2-5
DNA: TGCGCCAGCAGCCAAGATACAGGGGAAGAGACCCAGTACTTC
CDR3: CASSQDTGEETQYF